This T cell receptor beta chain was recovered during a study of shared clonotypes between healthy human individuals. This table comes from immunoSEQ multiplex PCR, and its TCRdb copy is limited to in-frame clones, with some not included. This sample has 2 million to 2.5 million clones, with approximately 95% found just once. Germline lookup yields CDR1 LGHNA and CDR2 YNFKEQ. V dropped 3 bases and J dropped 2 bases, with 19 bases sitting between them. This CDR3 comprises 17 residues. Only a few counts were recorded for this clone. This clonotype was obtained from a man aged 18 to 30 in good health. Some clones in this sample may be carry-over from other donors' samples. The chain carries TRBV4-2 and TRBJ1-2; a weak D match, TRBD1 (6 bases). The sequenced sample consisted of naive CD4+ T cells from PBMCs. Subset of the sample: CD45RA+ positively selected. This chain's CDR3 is CASSHPPGQPTNYGYTF. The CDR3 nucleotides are TGTGCCAGCAGCCATCCCCCGGGACAACCTACCAACTATGGCTACACCTTC.